These T cell receptor beta chains were read from a single sample in a study of beta chain features in type 1 diabetes. Repertoires were generated with immunoSEQ multiplex PCR, while TCRdb's copy carries only in-frame clones and drops some. The data hold 600,000 to 700,000 clones, with 9.5% to 15% observed a single time. What was sequenced was naive CD4+ T cells from blood. The receptor set was obtained from a man aged 25 to 40 with type 1 diabetes. The CDR3 runs from the conserved cysteine through the conserved F or W. Each record gives: clone size, V gene, J gene, D gene, CDR3 DNA, CDR3 protein. A D gene is named only where the DNA matches it firmly. Size tells how often a clone was seen (once, few, many) or the class of an expanded clone, and some rows leave it out.

clone size: .; V gene: TRBV7-9; J gene: TRBJ1-1; D gene: .; CDR3 DNA: TGTGCCAGCAGGCCACAGGGTTTTACTGAAGCTTTCTTT; CDR3 protein: CASRPQGFTEAFF
clone size: .; V gene: TRBV30; J gene: TRBJ2-2; D gene: .; CDR3 DNA: TGTGCCTGGAGGCGGACTGCCGGGGAGCTGTTTTTT; CDR3 protein: CAWRRTAGELFF
clone size: few; V gene: TRBV28; J gene: TRBJ1-2; D gene: .; CDR3 DNA: TGTGCCAGCAGCTCAGGAGGAGATTATGGCTACACCTTC; CDR3 protein: CASSSGGDYGYTF
clone size: .; V gene: TRBV7-8; J gene: TRBJ2-3; D gene: .; CDR3 DNA: TGTGCCAGCAGCCCTAGAGCGGGAGATACGCAGTATTTT; CDR3 protein: CASSPRAGDTQYF
clone size: few; V gene: TRBV5-6; J gene: TRBJ2-5; D gene: TRBD1; CDR3 DNA: TGTGCCAGCAGCTTGGTCACAGGGGTTAGTGGAGAGACCCAGTACTTC; CDR3 protein: CASSLVTGVSGETQYF
clone size: .; V gene: TRBV10-1; J gene: TRBJ2-1; D gene: .; CDR3 DNA: TGCGCCAGCAGTGAGGTAAAGCTGGTTGGCAATGAGCAGTTCTTC; CDR3 protein: CASSEVKLVGNEQFF
clone size: few; V gene: TRBV7-2; J gene: TRBJ2-5; D gene: .; CDR3 DNA: TGTGCCAGCAGCTTACTAGGGGAGACCCAGTACTTC; CDR3 protein: CASSLLGETQYF
clone size: few; V gene: TRBV11-1; J gene: TRBJ2-3; D gene: TRBD2; CDR3 DNA: TGTGCCAGCAGCCGGGGGGTCACAGATACGCAGTATTTT; CDR3 protein: CASSRGVTDTQYF
clone size: .; V gene: TRBV9; J gene: TRBJ1-3; D gene: .; CDR3 DNA: TGTGCCAGCAGCCAGGGCGGTCCTCGGAGCTCTGGAAACACCATATATTTT; CDR3 protein: CASSQGGPRSSGNTIYF
clone size: .; V gene: TRBV28; J gene: TRBJ1-2; D gene: .; CDR3 DNA: TGTGCCAGCAGTTTACCTGTGAACTATGGCTACACCTTC; CDR3 protein: CASSLPVNYGYTF
clone size: .; V gene: TRBV28; J gene: TRBJ1-5; D gene: .; CDR3 DNA: TGTGCCAGCAGTCCCCTGGGGAAGGGTCAGCCCCAGCATTTT; CDR3 protein: CASSPLGKGQPQHF
clone size: .; V gene: TRBV28; J gene: TRBJ2-7; D gene: .; CDR3 DNA: TGTGCCAGCAGCTACGTCTACGAGCAGTACTTC; CDR3 protein: CASSYVYEQYF
clone size: few; V gene: TRBV19; J gene: TRBJ2-1; D gene: .; CDR3 DNA: TGTGCCAGTACCGACAGTAGCTCCTACAATGAGCAGTTCTTC; CDR3 protein: CASTDSSSYNEQFF
clone size: few; V gene: TRBV9; J gene: TRBJ2-3; D gene: .; CDR3 DNA: TGTGCCAGCAGTACCGACGCAGATACGCAGTATTTT; CDR3 protein: CASSTDADTQYF
clone size: .; V gene: TRBV29-1; J gene: TRBJ1-2; D gene: TRBD1; CDR3 DNA: TGCAGCACGGGACAGGGGCCCGGGAGGACGGGCTACACCTTC; CDR3 protein: CSTGQGPGRTGYTF
clone size: .; V gene: TRBV7-8; J gene: TRBJ1-5; D gene: .; CDR3 DNA: TGTGCCAGCAGCCCAGGTCCGCGCCAGCCCCAGCATTTT; CDR3 protein: CASSPGPRQPQHF
clone size: few; V gene: TRBV4-3; J gene: TRBJ2-2; D gene: .; CDR3 DNA: TGCGCCAGCAGCCAAGAAGTGCTGGGGAACACCGGGGAGCTGTTTTTT; CDR3 protein: CASSQEVLGNTGELFF
clone size: .; V gene: TRBV9; J gene: TRBJ2-7; D gene: TRBD2; CDR3 DNA: TGTGCCAGCAGTCGTGAGTGGCGGGGGGCCTACGAGCAGTACTTC; CDR3 protein: CASSREWRGAYEQYF
clone size: .; V gene: TRBV28; J gene: TRBJ2-5; D gene: .; CDR3 DNA: TGTGCCAGCAGTCCGGGGACGGTACAAGAGACCCAGTACTTC; CDR3 protein: CASSPGTVQETQYF
clone size: few; V gene: TRBV5-1; J gene: TRBJ2-2; D gene: .; CDR3 DNA: TGCGCCAGCAGCCTCTCCGGGGGCACGAACACCGGGGAGCTGTTTTTT; CDR3 protein: CASSLSGGTNTGELFF
clone size: .; V gene: TRBV2; J gene: TRBJ2-1; D gene: .; CDR3 DNA: TGTGCCAGCAAAGGAGGGGGCTCCTACAATGAGCAGTTCTTC; CDR3 protein: CASKGGGSYNEQFF
clone size: .; V gene: TRBV19; J gene: TRBJ2-3; D gene: .; CDR3 DNA: TGTGCCAGTAGTATCGCAGATACGCAGTATTTT; CDR3 protein: CASSIADTQYF